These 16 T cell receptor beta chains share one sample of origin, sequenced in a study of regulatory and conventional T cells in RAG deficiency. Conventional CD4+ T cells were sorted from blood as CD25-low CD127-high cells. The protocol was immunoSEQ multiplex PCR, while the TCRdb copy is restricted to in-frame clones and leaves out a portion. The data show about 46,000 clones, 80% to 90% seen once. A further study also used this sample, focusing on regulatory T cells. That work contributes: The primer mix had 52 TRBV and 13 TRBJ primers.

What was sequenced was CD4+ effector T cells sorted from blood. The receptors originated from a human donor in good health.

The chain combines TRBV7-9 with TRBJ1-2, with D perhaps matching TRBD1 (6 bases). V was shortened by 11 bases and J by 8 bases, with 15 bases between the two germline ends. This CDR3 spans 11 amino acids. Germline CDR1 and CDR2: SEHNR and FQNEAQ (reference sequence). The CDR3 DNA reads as TGTGCCGGTGGCAGGGGATTAGGCTACACCTTC. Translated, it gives CAGGRGLGYTF.

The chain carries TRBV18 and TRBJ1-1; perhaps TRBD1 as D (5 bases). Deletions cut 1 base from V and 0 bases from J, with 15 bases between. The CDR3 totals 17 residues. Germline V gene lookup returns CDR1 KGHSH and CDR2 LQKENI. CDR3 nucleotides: TGTGCCAGCTCACCACGGTCGGCGCAGGGCCTGAACACTGAAGCTTTCTTT. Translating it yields CASSPRSAQGLNTEAFF. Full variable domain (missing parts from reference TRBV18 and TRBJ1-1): NAGVMQNPRHLVRRRGQEARLRCSPMKGHSHVYWYRQLPEEGLKFMVYLQKENIIDESGMPKERFSAEFPKEGPSILRIQQVVRGDSAAYFCASSPRSAQGLNTEAFFGQGTRLTVV.

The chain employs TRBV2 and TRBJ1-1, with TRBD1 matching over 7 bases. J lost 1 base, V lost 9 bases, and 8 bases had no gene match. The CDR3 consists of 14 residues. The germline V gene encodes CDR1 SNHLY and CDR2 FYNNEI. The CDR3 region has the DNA TGTGCCAGTCGACAGGGACAGCAGAACACTGAAGCTTTCTTT. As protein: CASRQGQQNTEAFF.

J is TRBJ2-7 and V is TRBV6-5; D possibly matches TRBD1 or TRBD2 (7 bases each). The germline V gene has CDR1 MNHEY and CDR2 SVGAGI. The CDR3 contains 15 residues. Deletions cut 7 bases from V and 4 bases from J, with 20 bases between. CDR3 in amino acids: CASTKYRGGRYEQYF. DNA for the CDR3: TGTGCCAGCACTAAATACAGGGGAGGGAGATACGAGCAGTACTTC.

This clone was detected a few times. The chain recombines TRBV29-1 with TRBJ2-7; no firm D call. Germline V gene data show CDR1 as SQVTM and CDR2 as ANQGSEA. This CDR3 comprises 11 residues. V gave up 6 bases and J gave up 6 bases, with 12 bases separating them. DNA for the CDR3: TGCAGCGTCTCCCGGTCGGGCGAGCAGTACTTC. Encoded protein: CSVSRSGEQYF.

The CDR3 protein is CASSPGSALQETQYF. DNA of the CDR3: TGTGCCAGCAGCCCAGGGAGTGCGCTCCAAGAGACCCAGTACTTC. V is TRBV7-9 and J is TRBJ2-5, with D tentatively TRBD1 or TRBD2 (5 bases each). The CDR3 is made up of 15 amino acids. Trimming removed 5 bases from V and 1 base from J, with 14 bases in between. Per germline, CDR1 SEHNR and CDR2 FQNEAQ (reference sequence). Combining the CDR3 with reference TRBV7-9 and TRBJ2-5 gives the whole variable domain DTGVSQNPRHKITKRGQNVTFRCDPISEHNRLYWYRQTLGQGPEFLTYFQNEAQLEKSRLLSDRFSAERPKGSFSTLEIQRTEQGDSAMYLCASSPGSALQETQYFGPGTRLLVL.

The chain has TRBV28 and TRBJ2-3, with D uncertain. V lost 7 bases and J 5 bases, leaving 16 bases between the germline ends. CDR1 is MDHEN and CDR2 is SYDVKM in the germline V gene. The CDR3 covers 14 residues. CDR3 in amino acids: CASTGFGGEDTQYF. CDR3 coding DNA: TGTGCCAGCACCGGGTTTGGTGGGGAAGATACGCAGTATTTT.

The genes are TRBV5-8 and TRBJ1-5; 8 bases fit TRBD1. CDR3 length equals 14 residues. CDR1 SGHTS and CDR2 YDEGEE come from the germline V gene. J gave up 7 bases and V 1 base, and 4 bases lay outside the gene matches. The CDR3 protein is CASSLLSGGQPQHF. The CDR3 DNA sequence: TGTGCCAGCAGCTTGCTGTCAGGGGGCCAGCCCCAGCATTTT.

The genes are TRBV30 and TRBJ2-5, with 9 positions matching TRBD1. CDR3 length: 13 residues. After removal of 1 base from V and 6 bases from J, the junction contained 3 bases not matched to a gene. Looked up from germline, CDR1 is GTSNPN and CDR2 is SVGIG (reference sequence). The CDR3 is CAWSADRGQTQYF. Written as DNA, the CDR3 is TGTGCCTGGAGTGCGGACAGGGGTCAGACCCAGTACTTC.

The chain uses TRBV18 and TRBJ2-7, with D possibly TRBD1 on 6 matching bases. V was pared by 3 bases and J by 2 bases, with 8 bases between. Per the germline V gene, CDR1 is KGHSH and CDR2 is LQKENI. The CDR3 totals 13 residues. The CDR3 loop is CASSPGTTYEQYF. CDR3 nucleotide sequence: TGTGCCAGCTCACCCGGGACAACCTACGAGCAGTACTTC.

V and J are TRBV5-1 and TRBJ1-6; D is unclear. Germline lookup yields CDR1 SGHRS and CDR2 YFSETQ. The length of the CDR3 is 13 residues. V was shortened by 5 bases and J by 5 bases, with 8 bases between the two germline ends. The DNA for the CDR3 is TGCGCCAGCAGGATGGATAATAATTCACCCCTCCACTTT. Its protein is CASRMDNNSPLHF. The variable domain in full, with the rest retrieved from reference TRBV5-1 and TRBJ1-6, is KAGVTQTPRYLIKTRGQQVTLSCSPISGHRSVSWYQQTPGQGLQFLFEYFSETQRNKGNFPGRFSGRQFSNSRSEMNVSTLELGDSALYLCASRMDNNSPLHFGNGTRLTVT.

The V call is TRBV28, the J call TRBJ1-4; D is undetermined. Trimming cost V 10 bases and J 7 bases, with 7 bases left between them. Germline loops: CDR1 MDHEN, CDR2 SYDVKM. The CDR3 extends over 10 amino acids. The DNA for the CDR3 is TGTGCCACCTCGGGTGAAAAACTGTTTTTT. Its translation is CATSGEKLFF.

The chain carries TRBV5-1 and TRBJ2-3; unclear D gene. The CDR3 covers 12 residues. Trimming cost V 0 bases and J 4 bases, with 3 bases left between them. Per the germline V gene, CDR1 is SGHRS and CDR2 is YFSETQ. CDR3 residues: CASSLGADTQYF. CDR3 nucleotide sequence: TGCGCCAGCAGCTTGGGTGCAGATACGCAGTATTTT. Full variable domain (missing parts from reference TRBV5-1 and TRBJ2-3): KAGVTQTPRYLIKTRGQQVTLSCSPISGHRSVSWYQQTPGQGLQFLFEYFSETQRNKGNFPGRFSGRQFSNSRSEMNVSTLELGDSALYLCASSLGADTQYFGPGTRLTVL.

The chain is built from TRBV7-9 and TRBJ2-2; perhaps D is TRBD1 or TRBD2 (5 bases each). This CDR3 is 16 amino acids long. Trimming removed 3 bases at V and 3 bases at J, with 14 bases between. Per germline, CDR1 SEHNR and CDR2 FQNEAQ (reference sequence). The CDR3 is CASSFQGPVDTGELFF. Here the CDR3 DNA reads TGTGCCAGCAGCTTCCAGGGACCCGTAGACACCGGGGAGCTGTTTTTT.

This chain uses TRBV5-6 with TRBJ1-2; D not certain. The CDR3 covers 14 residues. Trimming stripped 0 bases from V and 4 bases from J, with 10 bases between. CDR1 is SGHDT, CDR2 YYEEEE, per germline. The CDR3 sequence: CASSLAGAVYGYTF. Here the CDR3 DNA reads TGTGCCAGCAGCTTGGCGGGAGCAGTCTATGGCTACACCTTC.

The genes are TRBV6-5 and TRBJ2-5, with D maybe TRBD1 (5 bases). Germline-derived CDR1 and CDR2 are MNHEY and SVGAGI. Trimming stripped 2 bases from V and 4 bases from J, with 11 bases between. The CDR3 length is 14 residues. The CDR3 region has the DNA TGTGCCAGCAGTTACCTAGGGGCAGCAGAGACCCAGTACTTC. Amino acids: CASSYLGAAETQYF.